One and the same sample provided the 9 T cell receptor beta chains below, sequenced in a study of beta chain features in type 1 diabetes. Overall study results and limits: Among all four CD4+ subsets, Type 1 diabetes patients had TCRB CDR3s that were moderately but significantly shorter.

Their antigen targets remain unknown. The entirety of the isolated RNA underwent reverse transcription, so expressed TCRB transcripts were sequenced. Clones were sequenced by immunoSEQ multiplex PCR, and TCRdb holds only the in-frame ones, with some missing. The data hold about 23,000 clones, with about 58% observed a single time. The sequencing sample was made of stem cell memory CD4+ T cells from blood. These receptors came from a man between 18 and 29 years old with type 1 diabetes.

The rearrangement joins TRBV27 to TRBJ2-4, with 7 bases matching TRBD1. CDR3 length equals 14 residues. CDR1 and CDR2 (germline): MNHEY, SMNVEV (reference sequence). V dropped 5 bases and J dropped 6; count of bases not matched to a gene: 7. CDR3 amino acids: CASSDGQAVNIQYF. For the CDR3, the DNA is TGTGCCAGCAGTGATGGACAGGCAGTAAACATTCAGTACTTC.

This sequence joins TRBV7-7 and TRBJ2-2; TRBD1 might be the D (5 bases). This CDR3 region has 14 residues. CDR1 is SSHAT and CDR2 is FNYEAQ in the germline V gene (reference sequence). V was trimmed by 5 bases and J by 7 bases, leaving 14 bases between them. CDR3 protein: CASSRQFGIGELFF. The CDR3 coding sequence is TGTGCCAGCAGCCGACAGTTTGGGATCGGGGAGCTGTTTTTT.

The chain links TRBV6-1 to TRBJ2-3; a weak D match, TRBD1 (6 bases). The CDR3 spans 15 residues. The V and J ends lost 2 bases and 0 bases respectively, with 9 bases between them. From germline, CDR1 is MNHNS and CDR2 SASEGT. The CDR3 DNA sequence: TGTGCCAGCAGTGAATGGGGACATAGCACAGATACGCAGTATTTT. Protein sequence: CASSEWGHSTDTQYF.

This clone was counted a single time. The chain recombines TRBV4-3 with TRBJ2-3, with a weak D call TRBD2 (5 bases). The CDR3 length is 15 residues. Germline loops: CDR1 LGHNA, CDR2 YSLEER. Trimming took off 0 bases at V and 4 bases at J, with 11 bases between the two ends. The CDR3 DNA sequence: TGCGCCAGCAGCCAAGATCGGGGTTTATCAGATACGCAGTATTTT. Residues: CASSQDRGLSDTQYF.

The CDR3 DNA is TGCAGCGTACAAGACATAAATCAGCCCCAGCATTTT. It yields the protein CSVQDINQPQHF. The V and J genes are TRBV29-1 and TRBJ1-5; no clear D. The V and J ends lost 6 bases and 4 bases respectively, with 10 bases between them. The CDR3 runs to 12 residues. Germline CDR1 reads SQVTM; CDR2 reads ANQGSEA. Complete variable domain (other parts from reference TRBV29-1 and TRBJ1-5): SAVISQKPSRDICQRGTSLTIQCQVDSQVTMMFWYRQQPGQSLTLIATANQGSEATYESGFVIDKFPISRPNLTFSTLTVSNMSPEDSSIYLCSVQDINQPQHFGDGTRLSIL.

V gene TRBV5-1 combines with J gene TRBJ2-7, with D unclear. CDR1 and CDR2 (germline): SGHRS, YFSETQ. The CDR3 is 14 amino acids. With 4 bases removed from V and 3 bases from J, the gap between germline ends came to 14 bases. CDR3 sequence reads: CASSLIPGSYEQYF. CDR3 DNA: TGCGCCAGCAGCCTCATTCCCGGTAGCTACGAGCAGTACTTC.

CDR3 amino acids: CASSPGDSPEQFF. CDR3 in DNA: TGTGCCAGCTCACCCGGGGACTCTCCAGAGCAGTTCTTC. The chain uses TRBV18 and TRBJ2-1, with D maybe TRBD2 (6 bases). V shed 3 bases and J shed 10 bases, with 13 bases lying between them. CDR3 length: 13 residues. Germline V lookup: CDR1 KGHSH, CDR2 LQKENI.

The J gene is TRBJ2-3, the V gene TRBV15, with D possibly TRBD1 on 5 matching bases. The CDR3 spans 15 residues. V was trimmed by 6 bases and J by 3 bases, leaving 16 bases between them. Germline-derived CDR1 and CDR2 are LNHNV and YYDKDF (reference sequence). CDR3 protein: CATRPRGGATDTQYF. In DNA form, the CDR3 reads TGTGCCACCAGACCCCGCGGTGGGGCGACAGATACGCAGTATTTT.

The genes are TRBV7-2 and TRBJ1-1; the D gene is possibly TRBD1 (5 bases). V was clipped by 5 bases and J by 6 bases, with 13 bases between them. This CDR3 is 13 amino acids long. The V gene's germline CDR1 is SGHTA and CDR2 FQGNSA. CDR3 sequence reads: CASSQGSNAEAFF. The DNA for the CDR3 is TGTGCCAGCAGCCAGGGAAGCAACGCTGAAGCTTTCTTT.